This T cell receptor beta chain emerged from a study of blood T cell repertoires in COVID-19. The wider study: COVID-19 samples, acute and convalescent, were from the United States, Italy and Spain. Sources were T cells, B-cell-depleted T cells, or PBMCs; the material itself was cDNA or gDNA.

Authors' methods: Reference gene primer amplification in the assay estimated nucleated cell counts. Method: immunoSEQ multiplex PCR; TCRdb's copy keeps in-frame clones and lacks some. Clone size and V and J calls were adopted from that table, with D and trimming inferred from the DNA. The sample yields approximately 230,000 clones, about 86% seen once. This TCR was recovered from an older man with acute or convalescent COVID-19. Material: peripheral blood.

As DNA, the CDR3 is TGTGCCAGCAGCTCTAGGGGGCGGAACACTGAAGCTTTCTTT. Its protein product is CASSSRGRNTEAFF. The chain carries TRBV11-1 and TRBJ1-1; 7 bases agree with TRBD1. The V gene end was trimmed by 4 bases and the J gene end by 1 base; junction bases not matched to a gene: 3. The CDR3 is 14 amino acids. From germline, CDR1 is SGHAT and CDR2 FQDESV (reference sequence).